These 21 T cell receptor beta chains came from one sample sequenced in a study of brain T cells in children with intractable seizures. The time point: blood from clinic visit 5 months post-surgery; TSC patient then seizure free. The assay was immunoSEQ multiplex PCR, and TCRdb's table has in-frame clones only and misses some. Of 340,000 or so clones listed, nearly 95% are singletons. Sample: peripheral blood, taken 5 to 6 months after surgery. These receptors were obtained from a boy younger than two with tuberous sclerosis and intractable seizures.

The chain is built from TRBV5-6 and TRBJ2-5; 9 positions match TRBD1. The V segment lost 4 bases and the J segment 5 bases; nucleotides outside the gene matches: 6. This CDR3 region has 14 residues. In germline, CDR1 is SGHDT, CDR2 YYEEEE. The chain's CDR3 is CASSLQGAGETQYF. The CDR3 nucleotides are TGTGCCAGCAGCCTACAGGGGGCGGGCGAGACCCAGTACTTC.

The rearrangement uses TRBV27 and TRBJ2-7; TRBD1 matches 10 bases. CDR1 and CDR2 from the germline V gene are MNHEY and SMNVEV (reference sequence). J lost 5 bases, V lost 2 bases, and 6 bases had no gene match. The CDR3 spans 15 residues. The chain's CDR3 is CASSLTTGGFHEQYF. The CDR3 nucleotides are TGTGCCAGCAGTTTAACGACAGGGGGCTTCCACGAGCAGTACTTC.

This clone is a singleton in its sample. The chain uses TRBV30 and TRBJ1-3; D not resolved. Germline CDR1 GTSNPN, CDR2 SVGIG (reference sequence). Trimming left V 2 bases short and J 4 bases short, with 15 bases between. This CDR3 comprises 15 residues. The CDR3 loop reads CAWSLAWASGNTIYF. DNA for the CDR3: TGTGCCTGGAGTCTCGCCTGGGCGAGCGGAAACACCATATATTTT.

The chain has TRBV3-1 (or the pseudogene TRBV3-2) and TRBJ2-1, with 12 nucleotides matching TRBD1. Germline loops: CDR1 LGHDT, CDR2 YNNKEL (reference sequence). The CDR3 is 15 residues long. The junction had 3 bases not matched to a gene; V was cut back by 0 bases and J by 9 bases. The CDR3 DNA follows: TGTGCCAGCAGCCAAGAGGGGACAGGGGGCAGTGAGCAGTTCTTC. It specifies CASSQEGTGGSEQFF.

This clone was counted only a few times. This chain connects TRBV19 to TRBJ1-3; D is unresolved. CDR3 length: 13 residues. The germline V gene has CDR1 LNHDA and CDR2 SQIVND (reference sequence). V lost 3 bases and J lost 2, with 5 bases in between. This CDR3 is CASSMAAGNTIYF. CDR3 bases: TGTGCCAGTAGTATGGCAGCTGGAAACACCATATATTTT.

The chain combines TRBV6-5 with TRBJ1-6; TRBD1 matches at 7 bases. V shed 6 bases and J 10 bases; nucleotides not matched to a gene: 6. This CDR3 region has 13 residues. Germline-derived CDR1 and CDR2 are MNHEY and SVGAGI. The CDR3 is CASRETGISPLHF. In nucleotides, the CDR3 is TGTGCCAGCAGAGAGACAGGGATATCACCCCTCCACTTT.

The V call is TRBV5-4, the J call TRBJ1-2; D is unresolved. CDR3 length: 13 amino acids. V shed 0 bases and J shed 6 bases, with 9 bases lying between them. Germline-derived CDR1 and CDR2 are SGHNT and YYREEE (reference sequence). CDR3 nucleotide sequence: TGTGCCAGCAGCTTGGCCAACGCTGATGGCTACACCTTC. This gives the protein CASSLANADGYTF.

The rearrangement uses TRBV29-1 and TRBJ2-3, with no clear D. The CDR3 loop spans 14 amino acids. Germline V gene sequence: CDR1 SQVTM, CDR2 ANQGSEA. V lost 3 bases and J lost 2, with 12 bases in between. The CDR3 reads CSVDSLKSTDTQYF. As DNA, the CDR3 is TGCAGCGTTGACAGCCTGAAGTCCACAGATACGCAGTATTTT.

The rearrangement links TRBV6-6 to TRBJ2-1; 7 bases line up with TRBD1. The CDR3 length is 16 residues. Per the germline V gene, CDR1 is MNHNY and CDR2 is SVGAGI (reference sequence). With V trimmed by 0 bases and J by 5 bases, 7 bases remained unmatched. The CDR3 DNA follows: TGTGCCAGCAGTTACTCGCGACAGGGTGGGAACAATGAGCAGTTCTTC. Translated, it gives CASSYSRQGGNNEQFF.

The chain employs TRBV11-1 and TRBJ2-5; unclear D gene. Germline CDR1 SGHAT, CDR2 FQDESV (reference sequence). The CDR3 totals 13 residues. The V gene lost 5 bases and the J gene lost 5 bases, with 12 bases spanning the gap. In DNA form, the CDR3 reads TGTGCCAGCAGCGTGCCCGGCTCCGAGACCCAGTACTTC. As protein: CASSVPGSETQYF.

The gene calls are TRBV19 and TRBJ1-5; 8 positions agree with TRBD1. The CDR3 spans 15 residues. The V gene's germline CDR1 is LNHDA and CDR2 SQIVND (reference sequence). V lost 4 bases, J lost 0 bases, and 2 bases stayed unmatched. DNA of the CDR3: TGTGCCAGTAGTACAGGGGGCTATAGCAATCAGCCCCAGCATTTT. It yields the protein CASSTGGYSNQPQHF.

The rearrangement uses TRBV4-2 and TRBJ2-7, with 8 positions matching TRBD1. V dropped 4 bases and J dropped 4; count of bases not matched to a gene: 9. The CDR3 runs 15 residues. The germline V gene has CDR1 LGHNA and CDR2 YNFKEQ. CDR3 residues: CASSPPGQEWYEQYF. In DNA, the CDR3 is TGTGCCAGCAGCCCCCCGGGACAGGAATGGTACGAGCAGTACTTC.

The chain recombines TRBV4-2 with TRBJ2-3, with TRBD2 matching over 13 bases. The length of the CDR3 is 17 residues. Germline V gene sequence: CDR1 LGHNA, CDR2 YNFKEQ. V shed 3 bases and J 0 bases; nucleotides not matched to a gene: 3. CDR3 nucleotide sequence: TGTGCCAGCAGCCAGGCACTAGCGGGGGGGAGCACAGATACGCAGTATTTT. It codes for CASSQALAGGSTDTQYF.

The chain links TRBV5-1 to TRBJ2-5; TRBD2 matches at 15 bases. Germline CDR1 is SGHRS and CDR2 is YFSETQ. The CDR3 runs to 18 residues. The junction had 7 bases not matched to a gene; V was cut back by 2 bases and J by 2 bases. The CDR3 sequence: CASSLAPGLAGGQETQYF. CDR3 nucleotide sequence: TGCGCCAGCAGCTTAGCCCCGGGACTAGCGGGGGGTCAAGAGACCCAGTACTTC.

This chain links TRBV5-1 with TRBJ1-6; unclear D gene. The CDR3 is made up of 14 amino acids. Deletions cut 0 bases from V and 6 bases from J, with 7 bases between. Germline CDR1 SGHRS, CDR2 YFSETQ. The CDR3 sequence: CASSLGQSNSPLHF. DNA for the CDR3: TGCGCCAGCAGCTTGGGCCAGTCTAATTCACCCCTCCACTTT.

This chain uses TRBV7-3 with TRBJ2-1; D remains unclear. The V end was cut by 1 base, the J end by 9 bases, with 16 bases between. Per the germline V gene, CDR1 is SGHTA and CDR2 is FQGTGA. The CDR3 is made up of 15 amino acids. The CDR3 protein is CASSLISIGRIEQFF. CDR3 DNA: TGTGCCAGCAGCTTAATAAGTATCGGGCGGATTGAGCAGTTCTTC.

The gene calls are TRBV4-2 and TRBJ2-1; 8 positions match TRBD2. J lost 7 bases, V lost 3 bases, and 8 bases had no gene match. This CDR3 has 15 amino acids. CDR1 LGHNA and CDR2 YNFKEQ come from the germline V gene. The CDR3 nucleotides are TGTGCCAGCAGCCAGGGACTAGAGGGTGATAATGAGCAGTTCTTC. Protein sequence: CASSQGLEGDNEQFF.

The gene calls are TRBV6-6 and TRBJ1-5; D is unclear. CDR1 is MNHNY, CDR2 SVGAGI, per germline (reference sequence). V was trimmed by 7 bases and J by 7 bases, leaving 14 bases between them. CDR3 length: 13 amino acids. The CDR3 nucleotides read TGTGCCAGCACCCAGTGGGTGTCACAGCCCCAGCATTTT. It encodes CASTQWVSQPQHF.

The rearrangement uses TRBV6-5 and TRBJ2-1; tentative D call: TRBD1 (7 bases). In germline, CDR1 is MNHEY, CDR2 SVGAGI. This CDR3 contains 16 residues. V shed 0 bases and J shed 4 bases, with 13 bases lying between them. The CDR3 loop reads CASSYSIPGGYNEQFF. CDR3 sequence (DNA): TGTGCCAGCAGTTACTCGATTCCAGGGGGGTACAATGAGCAGTTCTTC.

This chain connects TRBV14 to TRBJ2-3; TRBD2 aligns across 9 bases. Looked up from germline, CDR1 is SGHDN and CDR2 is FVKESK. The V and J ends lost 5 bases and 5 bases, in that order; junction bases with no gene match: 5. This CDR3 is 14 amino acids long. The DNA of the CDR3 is TGTGCCAGCAGCTCCAGGACTAGCGTAGATACGCAGTATTTT. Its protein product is CASSSRTSVDTQYF.

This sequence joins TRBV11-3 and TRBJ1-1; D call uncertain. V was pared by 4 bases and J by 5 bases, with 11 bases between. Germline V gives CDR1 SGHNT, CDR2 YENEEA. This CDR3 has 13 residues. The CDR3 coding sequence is TGTGCCAGCAGCTCGCGCACCGGGACTGAAGCTTTCTTT. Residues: CASSSRTGTEAFF.